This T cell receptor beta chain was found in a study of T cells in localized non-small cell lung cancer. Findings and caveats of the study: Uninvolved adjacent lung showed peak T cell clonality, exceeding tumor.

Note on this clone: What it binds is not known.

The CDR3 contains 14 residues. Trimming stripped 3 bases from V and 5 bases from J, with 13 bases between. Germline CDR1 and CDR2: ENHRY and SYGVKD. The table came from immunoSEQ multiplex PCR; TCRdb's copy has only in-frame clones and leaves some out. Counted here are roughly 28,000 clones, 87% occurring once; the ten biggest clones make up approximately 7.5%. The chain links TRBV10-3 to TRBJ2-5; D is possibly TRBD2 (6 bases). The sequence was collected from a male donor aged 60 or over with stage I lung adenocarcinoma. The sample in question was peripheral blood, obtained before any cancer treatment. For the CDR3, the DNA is TGTGCCATCAGTGACCAACGGGCGGGGGAGACCCAGTACTTC. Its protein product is CAISDQRAGETQYF.